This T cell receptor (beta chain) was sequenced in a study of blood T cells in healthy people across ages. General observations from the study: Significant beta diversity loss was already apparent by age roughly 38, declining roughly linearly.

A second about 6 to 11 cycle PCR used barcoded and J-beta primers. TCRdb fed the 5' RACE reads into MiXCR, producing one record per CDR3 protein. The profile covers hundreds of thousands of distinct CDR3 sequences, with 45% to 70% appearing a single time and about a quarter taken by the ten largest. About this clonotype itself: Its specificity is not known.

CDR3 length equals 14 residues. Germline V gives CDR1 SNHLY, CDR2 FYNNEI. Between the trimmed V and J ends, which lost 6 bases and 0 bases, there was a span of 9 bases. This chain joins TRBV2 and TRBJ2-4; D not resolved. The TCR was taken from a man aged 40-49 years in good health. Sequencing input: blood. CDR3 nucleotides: TGTGCCAGCAGGCAGGTTGAAGCCAAAAACATTCAGTACTTC. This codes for CASRQVEAKNIQYF.